The 17 T cell receptor beta chains listed next were all sequenced from one sample in a study of blood T cells in healthy people across ages. Then a second PCR, running about 6 to 12 cycles, was carried out with a sample-barcoded 5' primer and a J-beta primer mix. TCRdb reprocessed the 5' RACE reads via MiXCR and lists one record per CDR3 protein. The sample yields approximately 700,000 distinct CDR3 sequences, approximately 29% seen once. Source material: blood. The source of these receptors is an elderly woman in good health.

Points on this clonotype: This could be a read error, since a much larger clone is one nucleotide away. This rearrangement joins TRBV20-1 to TRBJ1-2, with a weak D call TRBD1 (6 bases). Germline CDR1 and CDR2: DFQATT and SNEGSKA (reference sequence). The CDR3 loop spans 13 amino acids. CDR3 residues: CSAGRGVVGGHTF. In DNA, the CDR3 is TGCAGTGCTGGCAGGGGTGTCGTAGGTGGCCACACCTTC.

This clonotype came up many times. CDR3 sequence (DNA): TGTGCCACCAGCAGAGACGGTACTAGCGGGGGGCTCGGTGAGCAGTTCTTC. Translating it yields CATSRDGTSGGLGEQFF. The genes are TRBV15 and TRBJ2-1; 12 nucleotides agree with TRBD2. CDR1 and CDR2 from the germline V gene are LNHNV and YYDKDF (reference sequence). The CDR3 consists of 17 residues. Trimming took 0 bases from V and 9 from J; bases not matched to a gene: 9.

This clonotype has only a few counts. The rearrangement links TRBV12-3 or TRBV12-4 to TRBJ1-6; D is ambiguous. The CDR3 sequence is 16 residues long. The germline V and J ends were trimmed by 1 base and 3 bases, with 10 bases remaining between them. As DNA, the CDR3 is TGTGCCAGCAGTTTAGGGTCGGGGAACTATAATTCACCCCTCCACTTT. Translated, it gives CASSLGSGNYNSPLHF.

This clonotype was found many times. This sequence joins TRBV7-8 and TRBJ2-2; no firm D call. Trimming removed 5 bases from V and 2 bases from J, with 12 bases in between. Germline CDR1 is SGHVS and CDR2 is FQNEAQ. The CDR3 totals 15 residues. The CDR3 bases are TGTGCCAGCAGCCTAAATAACAGAAACACCGGGGAGCTGTTTTTT. It encodes CASSLNNRNTGELFF. Complete variable domain (other parts from reference TRBV7-8 and TRBJ2-2): GAGVSQSPRYKVAKRGQDVALRCDPISGHVSLFWYQQALGQGPEFLTYFQNEAQLDKSGLPSDRFFAERPEGSVSTLKIQRTQQEDSAVYLCASSLNNRNTGELFFGEGSRLTVL.

The V gene is TRBV3-1, the J gene TRBJ1-5, with a tentative D call TRBD1 (5 bases). Germline V gene lookup returns CDR1 LGHDT and CDR2 YNNKEL (reference sequence). The CDR3 extends over 16 amino acids. Deletions cut 3 bases from V and 0 bases from J, with 12 bases between. The CDR3: CASSQTGTDSNQPQHF. The CDR3 nucleotides are TGTGCCAGCAGCCAGACCGGGACGGATAGCAATCAGCCCCAGCATTTT.

The rearrangement uses TRBV6-5 and TRBJ2-3; D is ambiguous. This CDR3 spans 14 amino acids. V shed 2 bases and J shed 2 bases, with 8 bases lying between them. CDR1 is MNHEY and CDR2 is SVGAGI in the germline V gene. The CDR3 region is CASSYRTHTDTQYF. CDR3 nucleotides: TGTGCCAGCAGTTACCGAACCCACACAGATACGCAGTATTTT.

At least ten counts were recorded for this clonotype. This chain uses TRBV5-1 with TRBJ2-1; maybe TRBD1 (5 bases). The CDR3 runs 16 residues. With 1 base removed from V and 3 bases from J, the gap between germline ends came to 14 bases. The germline V gene encodes CDR1 SGHRS and CDR2 YFSETQ. The DNA for the CDR3 is TGCGCCAGCAGCTTGATGTCTGGAACAGGCTACAATGAGCAGTTCTTC. Translation: CASSLMSGTGYNEQFF.

The chain carries TRBV6-1 and TRBJ2-2; D is undetermined. CDR1 and CDR2 from the germline V gene are MNHNS and SASEGT. With 1 base removed from V and 4 bases from J, the gap between germline ends came to 7 bases. This CDR3 has 14 residues. For the CDR3, the DNA is TGTGCCAGCAGTGAAGAGGGTTGCACCGGGGAGCTGTTTTTT. Translating gives CASSEEGCTGELFF.

The chain joins TRBV11-3 to TRBJ1-4; TRBD1 matches at 10 bases. The CDR3 contains 14 residues. Germline-derived CDR1 and CDR2 are SGHNT and YENEEA. V shed 4 bases, J shed 7 bases, and the junction held 3 bases outside the gene matches. As DNA, the CDR3 is TGTGCCAGCAGCTCGACAGGGGGCTTTGAAAAACTGTTTTTT. Translated: CASSSTGGFEKLFF.

V gene TRBV19 combines with J gene TRBJ2-1, with TRBD2 as a possible D gene (6 bases). The V gene lost 8 bases and the J gene lost 0 bases, with 11 bases spanning the gap. Germline assignment: CDR1 LNHDA and CDR2 SQIVND (reference sequence). This CDR3 is built from 14 residues. CDR3 sequence: CASAGGSSYNEQFF. CDR3 in DNA: TGTGCCAGTGCCGGGGGAAGCTCCTACAATGAGCAGTTCTTC.

The chain couples TRBV9 to TRBJ2-1, with D possibly matching TRBD1 (5 bases). This CDR3 is 12 amino acids long. Germline V lookup: CDR1 SGDLS, CDR2 YYNGEE. Trimming cost V 0 bases and J 9 bases, with 7 bases left between them. The DNA of the CDR3 is TGTGCCAGCAGCGTAGGGGGCTCTGAGCAGTTCTTC. It is translated as CASSVGGSEQFF.

The chain employs TRBV7-9 and TRBJ2-5; a possible D gene is TRBD2 (5 bases). The germline V and J ends were trimmed by 6 bases and 5 bases, with 13 bases remaining between them. The germline V gene has CDR1 SEHNR and CDR2 FQNEAQ (reference sequence). This CDR3 spans 13 amino acids. CDR3 DNA sequence: TGTGCCAGCAGACCCTCGGGGTTGGAGACCCAGTACTTC. Translated, it gives CASRPSGLETQYF.

V usage is TRBV10-2 and J usage is TRBJ2-5; D not resolved. The germline gives CDR1 WSHSY, CDR2 SAAADI. The CDR3 has 13 residues. V was pared by 3 bases and J by 5 bases, with 10 bases between. CDR3 coding DNA: TGCGCCAGCAGTGATGGGCCCTTGGAGACCCAGTACTTC. Translated: CASSDGPLETQYF.

This clonotype was counted at least ten times. This chain joins TRBV7-3 and TRBJ1-1; D gene uncertain. The CDR3 length is 14 residues. V shed 1 base and J shed 1 base, with 7 bases lying between them. Germline loops: CDR1 SGHTA, CDR2 FQGTGA. DNA of the CDR3: TGTGCCAGCAGCTTAAACCCATGGAACACTGAAGCTTTCTTT. As protein: CASSLNPWNTEAFF.

This clonotype was detected a few times. The V and J genes are TRBV30 and TRBJ1-1; D gene ambiguous. The CDR3 loop spans 14 amino acids. Deletions cut 0 bases from V and 2 bases from J, with 10 bases between. Germline V gene data show CDR1 as GTSNPN and CDR2 as SVGIG (reference sequence). The DNA for the CDR3 is TGTGCCTGGAGTGTTGGAGGTACTAACACTGAAGCTTTCTTT. Its translation: CAWSVGGTNTEAFF. Using reference TRBV30 and TRBJ1-1 for the parts outside the CDR3, the full variable domain is SQTIHQWPATLVQPVGSPLSLECTVEGTSNPNLYWYRQAAGRGLQLLFYSVGIGQISSEVPQNLSASRPQDRQFILSSKKLLLSDSGFYLCAWSVGGTNTEAFFGQGTRLTVV.

This clonotype was detected once. This rearrangement joins TRBV20-1 to TRBJ2-5; D ambiguous. V gave up 1 base and J gave up 2 bases, with 11 bases separating them. This CDR3 contains 14 residues. Per the germline V gene, CDR1 is DFQATT and CDR2 is SNEGSKA (reference sequence). CDR3 DNA: TGCAGTGCTAGAGGTTCTGCGGAGCAAGAGACCCAGTACTTC. It yields the protein CSARGSAEQETQYF.

V and J are TRBV4-2 and TRBJ1-1, with D possibly TRBD1 on 6 matching bases. Germline V gene data show CDR1 as LGHNA and CDR2 as YNFKEQ. V dropped 6 bases and J dropped 1 base, with 12 bases sitting between them. This CDR3 is built from 14 residues. This chain's CDR3 is CASRTGSQNTEAFF. CDR3 nucleotide sequence: TGTGCCAGCAGGACAGGCAGCCAGAACACTGAAGCTTTCTTT.